One sample yielded the 24 T cell receptor beta chains listed below, sequenced in a study of cytomegalovirus exposure and HLA in healthy donors. Amplification used 60 Vbeta primers and 13 Jbeta primers. Repertoires were generated with immunoSEQ multiplex PCR, while TCRdb's copy carries only in-frame clones and drops some. The sample holds 150,000 to 200,000 clones, over 65% seen once. The sample taken for sequencing was PBMCs. These receptors originate from a woman in her 30s in good health and CMV-seronegative.

The rearrangement links TRBV7-2 to TRBJ2-7; no firm D call. V shed 5 bases and J shed 3 bases, with 8 bases lying between them. Germline V gene data show CDR1 as SGHTA and CDR2 as FQGNSA. This CDR3 has 12 amino acids. This CDR3 reads CASSQSGYEQYF. CDR3 DNA: TGTGCCAGCAGCCAGTCGGGCTACGAGCAGTACTTC.

This chain uses TRBV5-6 with TRBJ2-7; 7 nucleotides agree with TRBD2. CDR3 length equals 16 residues. Unmatched junction bases numbered 16, after V lost 4 bases and J lost 6 bases. The germline CDR1 and CDR2 sequences are SGHDT and YYEEEE. CDR3 coding DNA: TGTGCCAGCAGCGCGGGAGATGCGGACCGCGGGTTCGAGCAGTACTTC. Encoded protein: CASSAGDADRGFEQYF.

This clone was observed a single time. This chain links TRBV6-6 with TRBJ1-4; D is ambiguous. Trimming stripped 6 bases from V and 0 bases from J, with 14 bases between. Per the germline V gene, CDR1 is MNHNY and CDR2 is SVGAGI (reference sequence). The CDR3 runs to 16 residues. CDR3 in amino acids: CASRSPGSSTNEKLFF. CDR3 bases: TGTGCCAGCAGATCACCCGGGAGTTCAACTAATGAAAAACTGTTTTTT.

The V gene is TRBV29-1, the J gene TRBJ1-2, with 9 positions matching TRBD1. V trimming: 5 bases; J trimming: 4 bases; junction bases outside the gene matches: 5. Germline loops: CDR1 SQVTM, CDR2 ANQGSEA. This CDR3 has 13 residues. Written as DNA, the CDR3 is TGCAGCGTTTTTACAGGGGGCTTCTATGGCTACACCTTC. As protein: CSVFTGGFYGYTF.

The chain is built from TRBV6-4 and TRBJ2-3, with TRBD1 matching over 9 bases. Germline loops: CDR1 MRHNA, CDR2 SNTAGT. The CDR3 covers 16 residues. J was trimmed by 2 bases and V by 4 bases; bases with no gene match: 7. CDR3: CASSATGGLYTDTQYF. In DNA form, the CDR3 reads TGTGCCAGCAGTGCGACAGGGGGGCTGTACACAGATACGCAGTATTTT.

In this sample, this clone turned up a few times. The chain carries TRBV29-1 and TRBJ1-2; no firm D call. The CDR3 is 11 residues long. Germline CDR1 and CDR2: SQVTM and ANQGSEA. Trimming left V 5 bases short and J 8 bases short, with 12 bases between. The chain's CDR3 is CSVSVAGGYTF. The CDR3 DNA reads TGCAGCGTTTCGGTTGCGGGCGGCTACACCTTC.

The chain is built from TRBV5-1 and TRBJ2-2; no firm D call. CDR3 length equals 12 residues. V dropped 5 bases and J dropped 4 bases, with 6 bases sitting between them. Germline loops: CDR1 SGHRS, CDR2 YFSETQ. CDR3 amino acids: CASSFFTGELFF. CDR3 nucleotide sequence: TGCGCCAGCAGTTTCTTCACCGGGGAGCTGTTTTTT. Based on the CDR3 plus reference TRBV5-1 and TRBJ2-2, the full variable domain is KAGVTQTPRYLIKTRGQQVTLSCSPISGHRSVSWYQQTPGQGLQFLFEYFSETQRNKGNFPGRFSGRQFSNSRSEMNVSTLELGDSALYLCASSFFTGELFFGEGSRLTVL.

This chain joins TRBV11-2 and TRBJ2-2; TRBD2 might be the D (7 bases). The germline V gene has CDR1 SGHAT and CDR2 FQNNGV. This CDR3 has 16 residues. V was clipped by 3 bases and J by 4 bases, with 15 bases between them. CDR3 amino acids: CASSFVAGAGTGELFF. Here the CDR3 DNA reads TGTGCCAGCAGCTTCGTCGCGGGGGCCGGCACCGGGGAGCTGTTTTTT. Filled out from reference TRBV11-2 and TRBJ2-2, the complete variable domain reads EAGVAQSPRYKIIEKRQSVAFWCNPISGHATLYWYQQILGQGPKLLIQFQNNGVVDDSQLPKDRFSAERLKGVDSTLKIQPAKLEDSAVYLCASSFVAGAGTGELFFGEGSRLTVL.

The chain has TRBV18 and TRBJ1-2; D not certain. This CDR3 contains 13 residues. Looked up from germline, CDR1 is KGHSH and CDR2 is LQKENI. Trimming stripped 1 base from V and 4 bases from J, with 7 bases between. DNA for the CDR3: TGTGCCAGCTCACCACAGGAGGGCTATGGCTACACCTTC. Amino acid sequence: CASSPQEGYGYTF.

The rearrangement links TRBV4-3 to TRBJ1-5, with D possibly TRBD1 on 6 matching bases. The germline V gene has CDR1 LGHNA and CDR2 YSLEER. V shed 1 base and J shed 0 bases, with 7 bases lying between them. CDR3 size: 15 residues. The CDR3 bases are TGCGCCAGCAGCCAAGGCAGGGGTAGCAATCAGCCCCAGCATTTT. It codes for CASSQGRGSNQPQHF.

The chain uses TRBV9 and TRBJ2-1, with 9 positions matching TRBD2. Germline-derived CDR1 and CDR2 are SGDLS and YYNGEE. This CDR3 region has 17 residues. V trimming: 0 bases; J trimming: 7 bases; junction bases outside the gene matches: 11. The CDR3 loop reads CASSVVRAGGPLNEQFF. Here the CDR3 DNA reads TGTGCCAGCAGCGTAGTCCGAGCGGGAGGTCCTTTAAATGAGCAGTTCTTC.

The gene calls are TRBV5-1 and TRBJ2-6, with 7 bases matching TRBD2. CDR3 length: 16 amino acids. The V segment lost 7 bases and the J segment 0 bases; nucleotides outside the gene matches: 7. From germline, CDR1 is SGHRS and CDR2 YFSETQ. The CDR3 DNA reads as TGCGCCAGCCAGGCGGGGGACGGCTCTGGGGCCAACGTCCTGACTTTC. Its protein is CASQAGDGSGANVLTF.

The chain links TRBV6-5 to TRBJ1-2, with TRBD1 matching over 8 bases. This CDR3 spans 14 amino acids. After removal of 2 bases from V and 4 bases from J, the junction contained 3 bases not matched to a gene. Germline V CDR1 and CDR2: MNHEY, SVGAGI. The CDR3 here is CASSYGRGPYGYTF. CDR3 sequence (DNA): TGTGCCAGCAGTTACGGCAGGGGGCCCTATGGCTACACCTTC.

The CDR3 DNA is TGCGCCAGCAGCTTGGGGGACAGGGATGAGCAGTTCTTC. This translates into CASSLGDRDEQFF. The rearrangement uses TRBV5-1 and TRBJ2-1; 9 bases align to TRBD1. V trimming: 0 bases; J trimming: 8 bases; junction bases outside the gene matches: 0. This CDR3 has 13 residues. CDR1 is SGHRS and CDR2 is YFSETQ in the germline V gene.

The chain joins TRBV4-1 to TRBJ1-2, with 10 bases matching TRBD1. CDR3 length: 16 amino acids. Germline CDR1 MGHRA, CDR2 YSYEKL. The junction had 8 bases not matched to a gene; V was cut back by 0 bases and J by 7 bases. CDR3 protein: CASSQEEGQGLSGYTF. In DNA form, the CDR3 reads TGCGCCAGCAGCCAAGAGGAGGGACAGGGGTTGAGTGGCTACACCTTC.

This rearrangement joins TRBV2 to TRBJ1-2; D may be TRBD1 (5 bases). Trimming removed 5 bases at V and 3 bases at J, with 10 bases between. This CDR3 region has 13 residues. The germline V gene has CDR1 SNHLY and CDR2 FYNNEI. The CDR3 DNA sequence: TGTGCCAGCAGTCTGATAGGGGACTATGGCTACACCTTC. Translation: CASSLIGDYGYTF.

V and J are TRBV9 and TRBJ2-3; the match to TRBD2 covers 8 bases. V lost 0 bases and J lost 0; bases outside the gene matches: 3. Germline CDR1 and CDR2: SGDLS and YYNGEE. The CDR3 contains 16 residues. The CDR3 sequence: CASSVGASGSTDTQYF. The CDR3 nucleotides read TGTGCCAGCAGCGTAGGGGCTAGCGGGAGCACAGATACGCAGTATTTT.

The genes are TRBV11-2 and TRBJ2-5; D might be TRBD1 (5 bases). The CDR3 sequence is 14 residues long. The V end was cut by 5 bases, the J end by 4 bases, with 14 bases between. The V gene's germline CDR1 is SGHAT and CDR2 FQNNGV. The CDR3 protein is CASSPLAGLETQYF. CDR3 bases: TGTGCCAGCAGCCCCTTGGCAGGGCTAGAGACCCAGTACTTC.

V and J are TRBV4-1 and TRBJ2-1; 9 bases are a match to TRBD2. Germline V lookup: CDR1 MGHRA, CDR2 YSYEKL. Germline trimming cut 4 bases from V and 1 base from J; bases unmatched to any gene: 2. The CDR3 runs 15 residues. The CDR3 here is CASSRGLASYNEQFF. In DNA, the CDR3 is TGCGCCAGCAGCCGGGGACTAGCATCCTACAATGAGCAGTTCTTC.

A single count supports this clone. The chain recombines TRBV13 with TRBJ2-5, with 12 bases that match TRBD2. The V gene end was trimmed by 4 bases and the J gene end by 2 bases; junction bases not matched to a gene: 5. In germline, CDR1 is PRHDT, CDR2 FYEKMQ (reference sequence). CDR3 length: 16 residues. DNA for the CDR3: TGTGCCAGCAGCTCCAGACTAGCGGGGGAACAAGAGACCCAGTACTTC. It yields the protein CASSSRLAGEQETQYF.

The V call is TRBV7-8, the J call TRBJ1-2; D is perhaps TRBD1 (5 bases). Germline V gives CDR1 SGHVS, CDR2 FQNEAQ. CDR3 length equals 15 residues. V dropped 5 bases and J dropped 0 bases, with 13 bases sitting between them. The CDR3 sequence is CASSQQVRSNYGYTF. CDR3 coding DNA: TGTGCCAGCAGCCAACAGGTTAGATCTAACTATGGCTACACCTTC.

CDR3 residues: CASSPDRGPSGELFF. The CDR3 DNA reads TGTGCCAGCAGCCCTGACAGGGGGCCGTCCGGGGAGCTGTTTTTT. The V call is TRBV7-3, the J call TRBJ2-2; TRBD1 agrees at 10 bases. With 5 bases clipped from V and 6 bases from J, the junction kept 6 bases outside the gene matches. CDR1 and CDR2 (germline): SGHTA, FQGTGA. CDR3 length: 15 residues.

The chain carries TRBV27 and TRBJ1-5; possibly TRBD1 for D (6 bases). Looked up from germline, CDR1 is MNHEY and CDR2 is SMNVEV (reference sequence). The V and J ends lost 0 bases and 6 bases respectively, with 6 bases between them. The CDR3 runs 13 residues. The CDR3 nucleotides read TGTGCCAGCAGTTTATCAGGGGGTCAGCCCCAGCATTTT. Encoded protein: CASSLSGGQPQHF.

This clone occurred once. The V call is TRBV11-2, the J call TRBJ1-1; perhaps TRBD1 as D (5 bases). This CDR3 has 12 residues. CDR1 is SGHAT and CDR2 is FQNNGV in the germline V gene. The ends were cut back, 3 bases at V and 5 bases at J, with 7 bases in the middle. The CDR3 is CASSFAGTEAFF. DNA for the CDR3: TGTGCCAGCAGCTTTGCAGGGACTGAAGCTTTCTTT.